The rows below give T cell receptor beta chains drawn from one sample of a study of T cell repertoires in cytomegalovirus infection. Their recognized antigens are unknown. Using its own MiXCR run on the reads, TCRdb lists one record per CDR3 protein. The profile shows fewer than 650,000 distinct CDR3 sequences, about 39% of them singletons. Source: cultured PBMCs, taken from culture after CMV antigen stimulation. The receptors come from a human donor in good health (CMV status not recorded). Some clones in this sample may be carry-over from other donors' samples. The CDR3 runs from the conserved cysteine through the conserved F or W. The order of the fields is J gene, clone size, V gene, D gene, CDR3 DNA, CDR3 protein. D genes are given only for firm matches. A clone size is listed for some rows: how often the clone was seen (once, few, many), or a class if it is expanded.

>TRBJ1-1|few|TRBV28|-
TGTGCCAGCAGTCTTTTTGGGGTTTTGGAAGCTTTCTTT
CASSLFGVLEAFF
>TRBJ2-3|few|TRBV7-2|-
TGTGCCAGCAGCTTAGTGGGCGGGACCTTGGCAGATACGCAGTATTTT
CASSLVGGTLADTQYF
>TRBJ2-1|-|TRBV7-4|-
TGTGCCAGCAGCTCCCAGTACATGAGGTATGAGCAGTTCTTC
CASSSQYMRYEQFF
>TRBJ1-2|-|TRBV5-1|TRBD1
TGCGCCAGCAACCAGGGGGGGACCAACTATGGCTACACCTTC
CASNQGGTNYGYTF
>TRBJ2-1|-|TRBV7-2|TRBD1
TGTGCCAGCAGCCTTGGACAGGGGGTTATCTATGAGCAGTTCTTC
CASSLGQGVIYEQFF
>TRBJ1-5|-|TRBV27|-
TGTGCCAGCAGTCCGTCCCCTTTTGGGCAGCCCCAGCATTTT
CASSPSPFGQPQHF
>TRBJ2-1|-|TRBV6-2/TRBV6-3|-
TGTGCCAGCAGCCGGGCCCCCCGAGGACATGAGCAGTTCTTC
CASSRAPRGHEQFF
>TRBJ1-2|-|TRBV7-9|TRBD1
TGTGCCAGCACCCCCGTGGCGGGACAGAACTATGGCTACACCTTC
CASTPVAGQNYGYTF
>TRBJ2-1|few|TRBV7-2|TRBD1
TGTGCCACTAAGTGGGACAGGGTGGGCAGTGAGCAGTTCTTC
CATKWDRVGSEQFF
>TRBJ1-5|-|TRBV6-6|-
TGTGCCAGCAGTTACCAGGGGAGCGGTCAGCCCCAGCATTTT
CASSYQGSGQPQHF
>TRBJ2-1|-|TRBV15|TRBD1
TGTGCCACCAGCAGGTTAGGGACAGGAGCATCCTACAATGAGCAGTTCTTC
CATSRLGTGASYNEQFF
>TRBJ1-1|-|TRBV15|-
TGTGCCACCAGCAGAGTCGGAGGCACTGAAGCTTTCTTT
CATSRVGGTEAFF
>TRBJ1-1|-|TRBV20-1|TRBD1
TGCAGTGCTAGTGGGACAGGTTATTATCGGGACACTGAAGCTTTCTTT
CSASGTGYYRDTEAFF
>TRBJ2-7|-|TRBV7-2|-
TGTGCCAGCAGCTCGGCCAGGGGGAGGCCCTCCTACGAGCAGTACTTC
CASSSARGRPSYEQYF
>TRBJ1-2|-|TRBV7-2|-
TGTGCCAGCAGCTCGTCTTCCCGGGGATTAGGCTACACCTTC
CASSSSSRGLGYTF
>TRBJ1-2|-|TRBV10-3|-
TGTGCCATCAGTGGCCTAGGAGGGGCGCAACAAGGCTACACCTTC
CAISGLGGAQQGYTF
>TRBJ2-1|-|TRBV13|TRBD2
TGTGCCAGCAGCTTAGGTATCTTAGCGGGAGATTATGAGCAGTTCTTC
CASSLGILAGDYEQFF
>TRBJ2-4|few|TRBV7-8|TRBD2
TGTGCCAGCAGCCCACCGAACCATATGGGACTAGCGGGGTTTCTAGCCAAAAACATTCAGTACTTC
CASSPPNHMGLAGFLAKNIQYF
>TRBJ1-1|few|TRBV10-3|-
TGTGCCATCAGAAACAACGAGGACACTGAAGCTTTCTTT
CAIRNNEDTEAFF
>TRBJ1-6|few|TRBV6-6|-
TGTGCCACCGAAAAGGGCAGGCCGAGCTCCTATAATTCACCCCTCCACTTT
CATEKGRPSSYNSPLHF
>TRBJ2-2|few|TRBV20-1|-
TGCAGTGCTAGAGGTGCCATGCGTGGAACCACCGGGGAGCTGTTTTTT
CSARGAMRGTTGELFF
>TRBJ1-1|few|TRBV7-2|-
TGTGCCAGCAGCTTTGACGCAGGGGCGACTGAAGCTTTCTTT
CASSFDAGATEAFF